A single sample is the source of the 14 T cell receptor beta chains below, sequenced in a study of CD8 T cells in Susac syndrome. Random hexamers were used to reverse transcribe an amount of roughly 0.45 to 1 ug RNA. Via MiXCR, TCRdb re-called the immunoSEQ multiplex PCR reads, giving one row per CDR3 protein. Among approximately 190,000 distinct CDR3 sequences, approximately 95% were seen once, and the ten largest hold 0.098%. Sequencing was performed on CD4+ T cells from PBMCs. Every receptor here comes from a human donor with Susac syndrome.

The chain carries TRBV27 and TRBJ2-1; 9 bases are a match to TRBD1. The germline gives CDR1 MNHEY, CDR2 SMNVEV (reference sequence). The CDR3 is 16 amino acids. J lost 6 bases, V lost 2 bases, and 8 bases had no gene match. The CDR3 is CASSLPPGQGSNEQFF. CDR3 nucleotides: TGTGCCAGCAGTTTACCCCCGGGACAGGGTTCCAATGAGCAGTTCTTC.

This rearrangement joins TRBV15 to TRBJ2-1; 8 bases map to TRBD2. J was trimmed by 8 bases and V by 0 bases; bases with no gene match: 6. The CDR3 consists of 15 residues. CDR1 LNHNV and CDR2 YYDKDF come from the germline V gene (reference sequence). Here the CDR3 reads CATSRDSGGPDEQFF. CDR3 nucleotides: TGTGCCACCAGCAGAGATTCGGGGGGGCCGGATGAGCAGTTCTTC.

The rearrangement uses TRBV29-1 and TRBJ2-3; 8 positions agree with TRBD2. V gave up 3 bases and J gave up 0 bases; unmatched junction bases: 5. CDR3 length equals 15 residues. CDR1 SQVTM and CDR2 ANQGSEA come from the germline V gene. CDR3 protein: CSVEGGGISTDTQYF. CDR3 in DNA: TGCAGCGTTGAGGGCGGGGGGATAAGCACAGATACGCAGTATTTT.

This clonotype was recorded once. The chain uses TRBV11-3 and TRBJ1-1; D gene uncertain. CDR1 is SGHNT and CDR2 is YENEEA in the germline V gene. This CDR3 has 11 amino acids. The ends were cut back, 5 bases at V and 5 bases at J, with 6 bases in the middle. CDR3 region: CASSNGTEAFF. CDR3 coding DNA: TGTGCCAGCAGCAATGGAACTGAAGCTTTCTTT.

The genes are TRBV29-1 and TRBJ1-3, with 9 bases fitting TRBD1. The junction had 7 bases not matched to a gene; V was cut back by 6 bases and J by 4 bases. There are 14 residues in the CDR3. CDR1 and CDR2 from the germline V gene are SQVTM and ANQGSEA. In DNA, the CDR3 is TGCAGCGTCTCACAGGGGGCGGCCGGAAACACCATATATTTT. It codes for CSVSQGAAGNTIYF.

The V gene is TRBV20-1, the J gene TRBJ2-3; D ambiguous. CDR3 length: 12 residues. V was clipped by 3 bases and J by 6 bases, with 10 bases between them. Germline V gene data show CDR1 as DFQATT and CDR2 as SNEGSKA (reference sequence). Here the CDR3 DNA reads TGCAGTGCTAGGTTAGGGCCGGATACGCAGTATTTT. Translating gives CSARLGPDTQYF.

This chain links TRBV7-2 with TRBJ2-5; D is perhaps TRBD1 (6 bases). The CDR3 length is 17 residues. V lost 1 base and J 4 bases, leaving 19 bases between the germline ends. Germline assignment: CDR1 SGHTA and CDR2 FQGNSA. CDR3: CASSLGLASGGAETQYF. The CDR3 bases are TGTGCCAGCAGCTTAGGATTAGCGTCTGGGGGCGCAGAGACCCAGTACTTC.

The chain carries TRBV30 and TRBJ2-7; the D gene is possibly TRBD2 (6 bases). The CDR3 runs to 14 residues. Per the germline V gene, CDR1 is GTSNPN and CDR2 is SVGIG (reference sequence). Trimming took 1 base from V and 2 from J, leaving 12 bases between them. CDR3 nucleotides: TGTGCCTGGAGTGGGGGCAGGGAGGCCTACGAGCAGTACTTC. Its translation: CAWSGGREAYEQYF.

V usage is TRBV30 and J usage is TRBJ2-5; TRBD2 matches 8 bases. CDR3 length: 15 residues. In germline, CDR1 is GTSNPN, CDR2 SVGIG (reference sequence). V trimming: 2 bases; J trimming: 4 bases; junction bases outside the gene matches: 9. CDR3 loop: CAWSNLAGSRETQYF. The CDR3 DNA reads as TGTGCCTGGAGTAACCTAGCGGGTTCCCGAGAGACCCAGTACTTC.

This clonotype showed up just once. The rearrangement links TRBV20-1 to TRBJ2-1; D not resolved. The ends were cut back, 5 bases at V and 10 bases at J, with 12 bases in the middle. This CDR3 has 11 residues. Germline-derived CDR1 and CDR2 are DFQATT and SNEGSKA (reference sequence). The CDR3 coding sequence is TGCAGTGCTTTTCCTGACATGGAGCAGTTCTTC. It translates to CSAFPDMEQFF.

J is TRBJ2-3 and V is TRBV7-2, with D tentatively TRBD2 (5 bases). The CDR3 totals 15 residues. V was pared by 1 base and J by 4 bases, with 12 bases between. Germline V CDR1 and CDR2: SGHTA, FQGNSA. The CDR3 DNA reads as TGTGCCAGCAGCTTAGTCTTCGGGGTCCCAGATACGCAGTATTTT. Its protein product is CASSLVFGVPDTQYF.

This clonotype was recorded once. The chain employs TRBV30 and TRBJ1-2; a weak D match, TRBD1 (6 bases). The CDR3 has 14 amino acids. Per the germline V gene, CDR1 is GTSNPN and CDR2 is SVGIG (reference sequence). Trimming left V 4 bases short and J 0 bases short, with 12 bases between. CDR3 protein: CAWNAGAANYGYTF. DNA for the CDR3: TGTGCCTGGAATGCGGGGGCAGCTAACTATGGCTACACCTTC.

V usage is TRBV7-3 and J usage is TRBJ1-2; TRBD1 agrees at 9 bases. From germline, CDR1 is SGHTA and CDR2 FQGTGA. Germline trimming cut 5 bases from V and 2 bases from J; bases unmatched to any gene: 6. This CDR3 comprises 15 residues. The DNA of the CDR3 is TGTGCCAGCAGCGGTGGGACAGGGAGGAACTATGGCTACACCTTC. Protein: CASSGGTGRNYGYTF.

The CDR3 sequence: CSASDYHHTGELFF. Here the CDR3 DNA reads TGCAGTGCTAGCGATTACCATCACACCGGGGAGCTGTTTTTT. V usage is TRBV20-1 and J usage is TRBJ2-2; D remains ambiguous. Trimming removed 3 bases from V and 3 bases from J, with 11 bases in between. Looked up from germline, CDR1 is DFQATT and CDR2 is SNEGSKA (reference sequence). This CDR3 has 14 residues.